The 9 T cell receptor beta chains reported below all come from one sample, sequenced in a study of T cell responses to AZD1222 COVID-19 vaccine. Some clones are missing from TCRdb's copy, which holds only in-frame ones; the method was immunoSEQ multiplex PCR. Of some 150,000 clones listed, around 90% are singletons. The sequenced sample was peripheral blood, obtained 28 days after the second AZD1222 dose. These TCRs come from an adult who received the AZD1222 COVID-19 vaccine.

The chain links TRBV7-8 to TRBJ1-6; 7 nucleotides align to TRBD1. V was clipped by 5 bases and J by 7 bases; unmatched bases: 11. Germline V gives CDR1 SGHVS, CDR2 FQNEAQ. This CDR3 has 16 residues. CDR3 in DNA: TGTGCCAGCAGCCTACCGGGACAGAATATGAATTCACCCCTCCACTTT. This sequence encodes CASSLPGQNMNSPLHF.

V gene TRBV10-1 combines with J gene TRBJ1-1, with D unclear. Trimming took 4 bases from V and 1 from J, leaving 4 bases between them. This CDR3 is built from 12 residues. Germline assignment: CDR1 WNHNN and CDR2 SYGVQD (reference sequence). CDR3 sequence reads: CASSGPNTEAFF. The CDR3 DNA reads as TGCGCCAGCAGTGGACCGAACACTGAAGCTTTCTTT.

This clone has just one count. The chain joins TRBV19 to TRBJ1-5; 10 bases map to TRBD1. V gave up 7 bases and J gave up 6 bases; unmatched junction bases: 6. CDR3 size: 14 residues. Germline-derived CDR1 and CDR2 are LNHDA and SQIVND (reference sequence). The CDR3 reads CASIGGTGAQPQHF. CDR3 nucleotides: TGTGCCAGTATTGGTGGGACAGGGGCTCAGCCCCAGCATTTT.

V is TRBV7-9 and J is TRBJ2-1; weak D call: TRBD1 (6 bases). The length of the CDR3 is 14 residues. V was pared by 2 bases and J by 6 bases, with 11 bases between. Germline V lookup: CDR1 SEHNR, CDR2 FQNEAQ (reference sequence). The CDR3 loop reads CASSLTGISNEQFF. CDR3 sequence (DNA): TGTGCCAGCAGCTTAACAGGGATTAGCAATGAGCAGTTCTTC.

The CDR3 is CASSQDRYEQYF. As DNA, the CDR3 is TGTGCCAGCAGCCAAGACCGGTACGAGCAGTACTTC. The chain has TRBV14 and TRBJ2-7; D gene ambiguous. The germline gives CDR1 SGHDN, CDR2 FVKESK. The V gene lost 0 bases and the J gene lost 4 bases, with 4 bases spanning the gap. The CDR3 has 12 residues.

The J gene is TRBJ1-1, the V gene TRBV12-3 or TRBV12-4, with D maybe TRBD1 (5 bases). V was shortened by 3 bases and J by 6 bases, with 8 bases between the two germline ends. The CDR3 sequence is 12 residues long. CDR3 DNA sequence: TGTGCCAGCAGTTTCGCGGGGGCTGAAGCTTTCTTT. It translates to CASSFAGAEAFF.

The chain links TRBV9 to TRBJ2-2, with 7 bases aligning to TRBD1. CDR1 and CDR2 (germline): SGDLS, YYNGEE. This CDR3 is 15 amino acids long. V trimming: 3 bases; J trimming: 4 bases; junction bases outside the gene matches: 6. The CDR3 sequence: CASSATGQLTGELFF. CDR3 nucleotide sequence: TGTGCCAGCAGCGCTACGGGACAGCTCACCGGGGAGCTGTTTTTT.

This chain joins TRBV7-3 and TRBJ2-3; TRBD2 aligns across 7 bases. Germline V gene lookup returns CDR1 SGHTA and CDR2 FQGTGA. CDR3 length equals 15 residues. The junction had 7 bases not matched to a gene; V was cut back by 5 bases and J by 2 bases. The CDR3 here is CASSRRGVHTDTQYF. The CDR3 DNA follows: TGTGCCAGCAGCCGACGGGGGGTCCACACAGATACGCAGTATTTT. Variable domain in full (rest from reference TRBV7-3 and TRBJ2-3): GAGVSQTPSNKVTEKGKYVELRCDPISGHTALYWYRQSLGQGPEFLIYFQGTGAADDSGLPNDRFFAVRPEGSVSTLKIQRTERGDSAVYLCASSRRGVHTDTQYFGPGTRLTVL.

The chain recombines TRBV28 with TRBJ1-2, with TRBD1 as a possible D gene (6 bases). The CDR3 totals 16 residues. The V end was cut by 8 bases, the J end by 1 base, with 20 bases between. Germline V gene lookup returns CDR1 MDHEN and CDR2 SYDVKM. The CDR3 DNA reads TGTGCCAGCGGTGTGGGGGGCCGACTTCTTAACTATGGCTACACCTTC. Its translation is CASGVGGRLLNYGYTF.